A selection of T cell receptor beta chains follows, all from one sample in a study of cytomegalovirus exposure and HLA in healthy donors. Repertoires were generated with immunoSEQ multiplex PCR, while TCRdb's copy carries only in-frame clones and drops some. The sample has 110,000 to 150,000 clones, over 75% seen once. The specimen sequenced was PBMCs. Every receptor here comes from a woman in her twenties or thirties in good health and CMV-seronegative. Both conserved end residues are part of each CDR3. Fields, in order: D gene, CDR3 length, clone size, J gene, V gene, CDR3 DNA, CDR3 protein. The D gene is left open where the match is weak. Clone size is shown for a subset of rows, as once, few, many or a class of expanded clone.

TRBD1,19,-,TRBJ2-1,TRBV5-4,TGTGCCAGCAGCTTAGATTCGGGCAGGGGGCGTCCTTCGGCCAATGAGCAGTTCTTC,CASSLDSGRGRPSANEQFF
-,13,-,TRBJ1-4,TRBV25-1,TGTGCCAGCATGAGCACAGGGAATGAAAAACTGTTTTTT,CASMSTGNEKLFF
-,16,-,TRBJ1-2,TRBV9,TGTGCCAGCAGCGCGTTACAGGGCGCGAATAACTATGGCTACACCTTC,CASSALQGANNYGYTF
TRBD2,17,-,TRBJ2-2,TRBV27,TGTGCCAGCAGTCCCGGCCTAGCGGGGGGAGTCACCGGGGAGCTGTTTTTT,CASSPGLAGGVTGELFF
TRBD1,16,-,TRBJ2-5,TRBV6-6,TGTGCCAGCAGTTACCCACAGGGGAAGGGGCAAGAGACCCAGTACTTC,CASSYPQGKGQETQYF
TRBD1,15,-,TRBJ2-6,TRBV5-1,TGCGCCAGCAGCACAGGGGGCACTGGGGCCAACGTCCTGACTTTC,CASSTGGTGANVLTF
-,17,-,TRBJ2-2,TRBV9,TGTGCCAGCAGCGTAGTCCCCCCGGGTCTAAACACCGGGGAGCTGTTTTTT,CASSVVPPGLNTGELFF
-,15,-,TRBJ2-3,TRBV19,TGTGCCAGTAGTATAGGGCTAGCCAGCACAGATACGCAGTATTTT,CASSIGLASTDTQYF
-,12,-,TRBJ2-7,TRBV10-1,TGCGCCAGCCTACACAGGGCGAGGGAGCAGTACTTC,CASLHRAREQYF
TRBD2,18,-,TRBJ2-1,TRBV5-1,TGCGCCAGCAGCTGGACTAGCGGGGGGTCGAGCTCCTACAATGAGCAGTTCTTC,CASSWTSGGSSSYNEQFF
-,10,-,TRBJ1-2,TRBV30,TGTGCCTGGAGTAGCCGGTACTACACCTTC,CAWSSRYYTF
-,15,few,TRBJ1-6,TRBV6-6,TGTGCCAGCAGTGCGGACAGCCTCTATAATTCACCCCTCCACTTT,CASSADSLYNSPLHF
-,15,-,TRBJ1-1,TRBV30,TGTGCCTGGAGTGTACAAGGACCTGGAGGGGCTGAAGCTTTCTTT,CAWSVQGPGGAEAFF
-,11,-,TRBJ1-1,TRBV30,TGTGCCTGGAGTGAGGGGCTTGAAGCTTTCTTT,CAWSEGLEAFF
-,14,-,TRBJ1-1,TRBV29-1,TGCAGCGTTGAGTGGGGACGAGGGGGCACTGAAGCTTTCTTT,CSVEWGRGGTEAFF
-,13,-,TRBJ1-1,TRBV4-1,TGCGCCAGCCGGACAAGACTGAACACTGAAGCTTTCTTT,CASRTRLNTEAFF
-,15,-,TRBJ2-3,TRBV5-1,TGCGCCAGCAGCATCGGGACTTTGGGCACAGATACGCAGTATTTT,CASSIGTLGTDTQYF
-,15,few,TRBJ1-4,TRBV6-5,TGTGCCACCCCGCTACACCGGGAGACTAATGAAAAACTGTTTTTT,CATPLHRETNEKLFF
-,14,-,TRBJ1-1,TRBV6-5,TGTGCCAGCCGAACAGACAGGCAGGACACTGAAGCTTTCTTT,CASRTDRQDTEAFF
-,11,once,TRBJ2-7,TRBV29-1,TGCAGCGCCAAGGGGGGGACAGAGCAGTACTTC,CSAKGGTEQYF
-,13,-,TRBJ2-7,TRBV11-2,TGTGCCAGCAGCCCACAGGGCGCCTACGAGCAGTACTTC,CASSPQGAYEQYF
-,14,-,TRBJ2-5,TRBV5-4,TGTGCCAGCAGCTTGGCGGGGAGCCAAGAGACCCAGTACTTC,CASSLAGSQETQYF
TRBD1,15,-,TRBJ2-1,TRBV6-6,TGTGCCAGCAGTCGGGACAGGGGGCGCCGGGATGAGCAGTTCTTC,CASSRDRGRRDEQFF
-,14,-,TRBJ1-5,TRBV25-1,TGTGCCAGCAGTTTGGGGAGAGGCAATCAGCCCCAGCATTTT,CASSLGRGNQPQHF
TRBD1,13,few,TRBJ1-3,TRBV6-5,TGTGCCAGCAGAGGGGCAGGGGGATACACCATATATTTT,CASRGAGGYTIYF
-,15,once,TRBJ2-2,TRBV5-4,TGTGCCAGCAGCACTGGGGCGGGAAACACCGGGGAGCTGTTTTTT,CASSTGAGNTGELFF
-,14,-,TRBJ1-1,TRBV9,TGTGCCAGCAGCGAGGGGGTAAGGAACACTGAAGCTTTCTTT,CASSEGVRNTEAFF
-,12,-,TRBJ2-1,TRBV2,TGTGCCACCTCTCGGGGGTACAATGAGCAGTTCTTC,CATSRGYNEQFF
TRBD1,18,-,TRBJ2-3,TRBV5-4,TGTGCCAGCAGCGAGGGACAGGGGGCTATTTTTCTTGCAGATACGCAGTATTTT,CASSEGQGAIFLADTQYF
TRBD1,15,-,TRBJ2-2,TRBV4-1,TGCGCCAGCACCCGGACAGGGACGAGCACCGGGGAGCTGTTTTTT,CASTRTGTSTGELFF
-,14,-,TRBJ2-1,TRBV6-6,TGTGCCAGCAGTTACTCGAGGCAGGGCGGTGAGCAGTTCTTC,CASSYSRQGGEQFF
-,17,-,TRBJ2-1,TRBV2,TGTGCCAGCAAAGAAGGGGCCGGGCGGATCTCCTACAATGAGCAGTTCTTC,CASKEGAGRISYNEQFF
TRBD1,17,-,TRBJ2-3,TRBV12-5,TGTGCTAGTGGTAAAGGGACAGGGCCCTTTAGCACAGATACGCAGTATTTT,CASGKGTGPFSTDTQYF
TRBD2,15,-,TRBJ2-7,TRBV18,TGTGCCAGCTCACCGACTAGCGGGGCCTCCTACGAGCAGTACTTC,CASSPTSGASYEQYF
TRBD1,13,-,TRBJ1-5,TRBV10-3,TGTGCCATCAGGACAGGGGACGATCAGCCCCAGCATTTT,CAIRTGDDQPQHF
TRBD2,15,-,TRBJ2-7,TRBV7-2,TGTGCCAGCAGCTTGCGGCTAGCGGGTCCTTACGAGCAGTACTTC,CASSLRLAGPYEQYF